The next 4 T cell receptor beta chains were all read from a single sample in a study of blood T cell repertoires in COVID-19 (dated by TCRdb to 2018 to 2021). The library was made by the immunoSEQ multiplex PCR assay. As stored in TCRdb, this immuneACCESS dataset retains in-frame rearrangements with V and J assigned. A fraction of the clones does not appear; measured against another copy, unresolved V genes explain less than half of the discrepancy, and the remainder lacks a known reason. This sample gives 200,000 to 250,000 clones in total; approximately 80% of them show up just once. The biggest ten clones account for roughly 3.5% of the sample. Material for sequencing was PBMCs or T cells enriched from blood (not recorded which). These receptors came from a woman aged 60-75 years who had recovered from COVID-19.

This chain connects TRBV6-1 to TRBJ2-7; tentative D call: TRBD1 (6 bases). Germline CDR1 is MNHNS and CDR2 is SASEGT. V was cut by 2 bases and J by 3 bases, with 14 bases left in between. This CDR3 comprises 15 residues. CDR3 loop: CASSESSGAIYEQYF. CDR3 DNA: TGTGCCAGCAGTGAAAGTTCAGGGGCGATCTACGAGCAGTACTTC.

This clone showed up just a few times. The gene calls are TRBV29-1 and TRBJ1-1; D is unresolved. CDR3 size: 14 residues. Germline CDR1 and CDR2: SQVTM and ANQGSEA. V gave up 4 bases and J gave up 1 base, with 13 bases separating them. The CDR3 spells CSVGPAAGNTEAFF. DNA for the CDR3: TGCAGCGTTGGACCCGCGGCGGGGAACACTGAAGCTTTCTTT.

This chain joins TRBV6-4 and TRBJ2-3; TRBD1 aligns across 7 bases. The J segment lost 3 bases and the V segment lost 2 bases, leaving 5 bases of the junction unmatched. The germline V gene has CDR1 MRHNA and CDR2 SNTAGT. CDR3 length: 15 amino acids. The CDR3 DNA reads TGTGCCAGCAGTGACGGAGACAGGGAGACAGATACGCAGTATTTT. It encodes CASSDGDRETDTQYF.

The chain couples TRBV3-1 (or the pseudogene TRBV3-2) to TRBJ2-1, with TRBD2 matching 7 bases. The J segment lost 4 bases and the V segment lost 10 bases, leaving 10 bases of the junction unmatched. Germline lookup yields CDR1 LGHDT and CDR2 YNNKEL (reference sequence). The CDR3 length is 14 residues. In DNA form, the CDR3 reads TGTGCCAATCCGAGCGGGGCCCGGTACAATGAGCAGTTCTTC. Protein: CANPSGARYNEQFF.